This T cell receptor beta chain stems from a study of blood T cell repertoires in COVID-19. Study summary: T cells, B-cell-depleted T cells, or PBMCs supplied cDNA or gDNA.

As processed by the authors: Researchers report that nucleated cell counts were estimated from reference gene primer amplification. TCRdb's copy holds only in-frame clones and misses some; the assay was immunoSEQ multiplex PCR. That table is the source of V, J and clone size, and D and trimming were worked out from the DNA. The table lists more than 300,000 clones, over 80% of them singletons, with approximately 5% in the top ten. Which cohort a participant joined came from the clinical history participants gave. The TCR originated in a woman aged 45-59 years who had recovered from COVID-19. The sample taken for sequencing was PBMCs or T cells enriched from blood (not recorded which).

The DNA of the CDR3 is TGTGCCAGTAGCGGCTGGGCTGCAGATCAGCCCCAGCATTTT. Its translation is CASSGWAADQPQHF. The chain recombines TRBV19 with TRBJ1-5; D unclear. CDR3 size: 14 residues. V lost 6 bases to trimming and J lost 5 bases, with 14 bases between them. Germline loops: CDR1 LNHDA, CDR2 SQIVND (reference sequence).